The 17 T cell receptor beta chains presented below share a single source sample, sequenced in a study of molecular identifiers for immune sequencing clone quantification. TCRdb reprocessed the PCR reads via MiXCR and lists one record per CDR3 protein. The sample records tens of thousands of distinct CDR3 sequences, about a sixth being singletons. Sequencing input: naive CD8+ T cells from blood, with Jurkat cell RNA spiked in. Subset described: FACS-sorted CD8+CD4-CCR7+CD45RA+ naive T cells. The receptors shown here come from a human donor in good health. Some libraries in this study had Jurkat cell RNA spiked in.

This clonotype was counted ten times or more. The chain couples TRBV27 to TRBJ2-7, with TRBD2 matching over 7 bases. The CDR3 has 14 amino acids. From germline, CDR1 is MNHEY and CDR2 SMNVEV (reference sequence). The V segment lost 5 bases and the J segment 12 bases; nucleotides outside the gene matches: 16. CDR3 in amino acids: CASSRHPGGLEPYF. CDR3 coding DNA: TGTGCCAGCAGTAGGCACCCGGGAGGCCTAGAACCGTACTTC.

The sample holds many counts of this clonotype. CDR3 nucleotides: TGTGCCAGCAGCCCGAGGGGGCTAGCGGCCACAGATACGCAGTATTTT. It is translated as CASSPRGLAATDTQYF. The chain is built from TRBV4-2 and TRBJ2-3, with D perhaps assigned TRBD1 or TRBD2 (7 bases each). Trimming shortened V by 4 bases and J by 2 bases, and 16 bases separated the two germline ends. In germline, CDR1 is LGHNA, CDR2 YNFKEQ. CDR3 length: 16 amino acids.

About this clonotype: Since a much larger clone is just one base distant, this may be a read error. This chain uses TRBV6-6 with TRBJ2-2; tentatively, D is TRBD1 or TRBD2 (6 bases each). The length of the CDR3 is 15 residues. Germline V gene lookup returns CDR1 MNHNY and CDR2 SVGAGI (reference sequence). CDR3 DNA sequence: TGTGCCAGCAGTTACGGGGGGCATAACACCGGGGAGCCGTTTTTT. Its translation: CASSYGGHNTGEPFF.

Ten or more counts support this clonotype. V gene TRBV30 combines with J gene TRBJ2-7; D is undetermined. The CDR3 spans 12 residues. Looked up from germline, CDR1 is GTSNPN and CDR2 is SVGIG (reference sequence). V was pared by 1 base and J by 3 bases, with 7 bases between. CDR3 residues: CAWSGLRYEQYF. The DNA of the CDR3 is TGTGCCTGGAGTGGACTCCGCTACGAGCAGTACTTC.

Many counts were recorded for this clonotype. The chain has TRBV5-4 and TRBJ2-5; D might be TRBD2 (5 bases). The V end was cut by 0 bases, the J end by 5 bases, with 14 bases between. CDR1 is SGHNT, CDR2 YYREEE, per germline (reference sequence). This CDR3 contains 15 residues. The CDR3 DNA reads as TGTGCCAGCAGCTTGGGCGGGCACTTGGGGGAGACCCAGTACTTC. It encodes CASSLGGHLGETQYF.

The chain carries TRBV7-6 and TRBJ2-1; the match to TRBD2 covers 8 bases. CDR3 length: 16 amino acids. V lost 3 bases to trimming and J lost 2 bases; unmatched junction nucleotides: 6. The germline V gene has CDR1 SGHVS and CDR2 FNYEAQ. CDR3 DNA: TGTGCCAGCAGCTTTATGGCGGGAGGTACCTACAATGAGCAGTTCTTC. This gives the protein CASSFMAGGTYNEQFF.

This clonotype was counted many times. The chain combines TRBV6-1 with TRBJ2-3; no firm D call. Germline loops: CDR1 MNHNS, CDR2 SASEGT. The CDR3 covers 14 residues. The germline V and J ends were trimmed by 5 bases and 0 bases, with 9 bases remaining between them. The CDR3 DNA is TGTGCCAGCAGTAGGCCCAGCAGCACAGATACGCAGTATTTT. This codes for CASSRPSSTDTQYF.

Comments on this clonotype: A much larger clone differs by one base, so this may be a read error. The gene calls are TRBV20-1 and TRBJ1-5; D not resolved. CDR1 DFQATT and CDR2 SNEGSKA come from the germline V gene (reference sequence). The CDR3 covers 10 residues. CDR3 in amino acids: CSTLDQPQHF. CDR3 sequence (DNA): TGCAGCACCCTTGACCAGCCCCAGCATTTT.

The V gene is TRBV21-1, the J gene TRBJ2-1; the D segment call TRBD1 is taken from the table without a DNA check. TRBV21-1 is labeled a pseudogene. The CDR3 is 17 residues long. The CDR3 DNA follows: TGTGCCAGCAGTCCAACTACCGACAGGGACGAGTACAATGAGCAGTTCTTC. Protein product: CASSPTTDRDEYNEQFF.

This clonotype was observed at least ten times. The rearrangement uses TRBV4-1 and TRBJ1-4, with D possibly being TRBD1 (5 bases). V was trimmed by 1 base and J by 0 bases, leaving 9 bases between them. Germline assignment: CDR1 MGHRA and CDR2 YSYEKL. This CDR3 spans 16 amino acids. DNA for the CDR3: TGCGCCAGCAGCCAAGGGGGCGCCGCAACTAATGAAAAACTGTTTTTT. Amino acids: CASSQGGAATNEKLFF.

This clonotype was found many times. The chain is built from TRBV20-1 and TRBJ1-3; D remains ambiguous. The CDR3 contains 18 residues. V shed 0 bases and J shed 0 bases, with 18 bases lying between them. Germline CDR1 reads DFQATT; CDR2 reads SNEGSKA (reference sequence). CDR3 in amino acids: CSARDLYLGGDSGNTIYF. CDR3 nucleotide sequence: TGCAGTGCTAGAGACCTCTACCTGGGCGGAGACTCTGGAAACACCATATATTTT.

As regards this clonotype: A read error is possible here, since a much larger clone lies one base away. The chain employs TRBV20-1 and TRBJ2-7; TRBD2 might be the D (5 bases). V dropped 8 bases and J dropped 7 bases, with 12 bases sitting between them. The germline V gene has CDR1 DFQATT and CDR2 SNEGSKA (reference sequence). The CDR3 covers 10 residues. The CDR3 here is CSLASGEQYF. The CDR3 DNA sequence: TGCAGTCTAGCCTCGGGGGAGCAGTACTTC.

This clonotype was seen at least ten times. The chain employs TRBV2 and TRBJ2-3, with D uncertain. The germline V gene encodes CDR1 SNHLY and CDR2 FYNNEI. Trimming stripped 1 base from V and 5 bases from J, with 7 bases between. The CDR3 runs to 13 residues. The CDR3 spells CASSEGIRDTQYF. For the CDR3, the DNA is TGTGCCAGCAGTGAAGGGATACGAGATACGCAGTATTTT.

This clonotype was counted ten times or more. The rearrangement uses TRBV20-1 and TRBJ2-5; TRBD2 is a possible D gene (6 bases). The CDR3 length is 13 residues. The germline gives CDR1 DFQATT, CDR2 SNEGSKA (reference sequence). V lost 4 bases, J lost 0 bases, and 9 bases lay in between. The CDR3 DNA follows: TGCAGTGCTAACCGGGACTACCAAGAGACCCAGTACTTC. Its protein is CSANRDYQETQYF.

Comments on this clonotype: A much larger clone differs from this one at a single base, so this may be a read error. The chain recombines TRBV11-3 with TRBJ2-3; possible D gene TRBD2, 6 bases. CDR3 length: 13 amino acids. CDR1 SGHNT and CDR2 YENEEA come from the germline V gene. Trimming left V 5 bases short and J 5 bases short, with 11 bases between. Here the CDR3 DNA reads TGTGCCAGCAGCACCCCAGCGGGAGATACGCAGTATTTT. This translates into CASSTPAGDTQYF.

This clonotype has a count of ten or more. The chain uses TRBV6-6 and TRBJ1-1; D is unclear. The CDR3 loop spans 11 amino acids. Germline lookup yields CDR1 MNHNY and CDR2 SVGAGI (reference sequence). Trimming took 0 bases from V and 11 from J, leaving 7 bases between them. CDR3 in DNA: TGTGCCAGCAGTTACTCCCGGTTGGCTTTCTTT. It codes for CASSYSRLAFF.

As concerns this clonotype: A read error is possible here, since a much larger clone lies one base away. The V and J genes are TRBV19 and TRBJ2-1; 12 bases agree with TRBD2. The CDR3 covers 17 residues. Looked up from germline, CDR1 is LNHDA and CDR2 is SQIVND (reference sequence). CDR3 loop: CAGSRPPGLAGYNEQFF. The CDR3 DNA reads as TGTGCCGGTAGTAGACCTCCGGGACTAGCGGGCTACAATGAGCAGTTCTTC. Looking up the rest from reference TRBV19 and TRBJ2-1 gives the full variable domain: DGGITQSPKYLFRKEGQNVTLSCEQNLNHDAMYWYRQDPGQGLRLIYYSQIVNDFQKGDIAEGYSVSREKKESFPLTVTSAQKNPTAFYLCAGSRPPGLAGYNEQFFGPGTRLTVL.